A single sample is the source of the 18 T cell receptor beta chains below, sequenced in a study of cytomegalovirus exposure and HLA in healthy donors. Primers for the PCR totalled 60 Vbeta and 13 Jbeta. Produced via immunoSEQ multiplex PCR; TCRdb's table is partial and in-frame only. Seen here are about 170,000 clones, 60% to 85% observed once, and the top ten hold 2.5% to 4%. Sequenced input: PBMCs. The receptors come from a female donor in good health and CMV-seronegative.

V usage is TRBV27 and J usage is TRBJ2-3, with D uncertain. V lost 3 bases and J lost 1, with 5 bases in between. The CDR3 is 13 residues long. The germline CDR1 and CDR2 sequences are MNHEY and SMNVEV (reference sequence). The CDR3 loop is CASSFRGTDTQYF. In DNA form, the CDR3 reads TGTGCCAGCAGTTTCCGAGGCACAGATACGCAGTATTTT.

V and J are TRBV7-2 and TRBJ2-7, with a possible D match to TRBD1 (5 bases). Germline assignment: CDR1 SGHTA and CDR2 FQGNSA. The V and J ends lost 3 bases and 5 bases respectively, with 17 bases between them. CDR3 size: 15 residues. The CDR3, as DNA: TGTGCCAGCAGCTTTCGGTCAGGGTATCTCCACGAGCAGTACTTC. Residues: CASSFRSGYLHEQYF.

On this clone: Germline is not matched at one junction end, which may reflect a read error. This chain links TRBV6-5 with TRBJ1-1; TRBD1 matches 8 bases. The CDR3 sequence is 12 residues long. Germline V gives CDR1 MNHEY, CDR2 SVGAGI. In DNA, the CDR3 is TGTGTCAGCAGTGACCCCGGGACAGGCCCCTTTTTT. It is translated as CVSSDPGTGPFF.

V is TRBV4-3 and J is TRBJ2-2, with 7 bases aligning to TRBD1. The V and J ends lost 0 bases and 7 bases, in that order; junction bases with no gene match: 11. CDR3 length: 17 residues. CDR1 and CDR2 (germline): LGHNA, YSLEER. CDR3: CASSQDYPGQRGGELFF. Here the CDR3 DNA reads TGCGCCAGCAGCCAAGATTACCCGGGACAGAGGGGCGGGGAGCTGTTTTTT.

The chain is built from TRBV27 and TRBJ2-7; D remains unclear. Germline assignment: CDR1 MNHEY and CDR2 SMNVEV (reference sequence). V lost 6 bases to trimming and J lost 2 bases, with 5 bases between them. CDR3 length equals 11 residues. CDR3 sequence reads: CASRYAYEQYF. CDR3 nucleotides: TGTGCCAGCAGATATGCCTACGAGCAGTACTTC.

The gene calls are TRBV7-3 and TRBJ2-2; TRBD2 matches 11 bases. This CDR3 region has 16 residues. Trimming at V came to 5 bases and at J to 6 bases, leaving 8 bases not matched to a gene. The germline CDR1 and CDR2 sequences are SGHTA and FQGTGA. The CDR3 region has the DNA TGTGCCAGCAGCCTAAATAGCGGGGGGGCCTCCGGGGAGCTGTTTTTT. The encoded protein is CASSLNSGGASGELFF.

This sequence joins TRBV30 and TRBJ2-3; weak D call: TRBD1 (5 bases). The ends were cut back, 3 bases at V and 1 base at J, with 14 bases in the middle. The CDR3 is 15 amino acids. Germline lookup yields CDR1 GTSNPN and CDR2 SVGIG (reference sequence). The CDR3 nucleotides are TGTGCCTGGAGACGGTTTACGACAGGCACAGATACGCAGTATTTT. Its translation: CAWRRFTTGTDTQYF.

CDR3 in amino acids: CASSSDSFQETQYF. In DNA form, the CDR3 reads TGTGCCAGCAGCTCGGACTCATTTCAAGAGACCCAGTACTTC. This chain connects TRBV27 to TRBJ2-5, with D tentatively TRBD2 (5 bases). The length of the CDR3 is 14 residues. With 6 bases removed from V and 2 bases from J, the gap between germline ends came to 13 bases. From germline, CDR1 is MNHEY and CDR2 SMNVEV (reference sequence).

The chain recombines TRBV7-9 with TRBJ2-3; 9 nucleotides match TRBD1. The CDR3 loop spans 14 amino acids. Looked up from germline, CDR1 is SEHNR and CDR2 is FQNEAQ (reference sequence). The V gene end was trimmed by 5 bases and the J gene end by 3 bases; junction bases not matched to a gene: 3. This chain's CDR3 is CASSQDRGTDTQYF. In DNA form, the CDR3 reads TGTGCCAGCAGCCAGGACAGGGGTACAGATACGCAGTATTTT.

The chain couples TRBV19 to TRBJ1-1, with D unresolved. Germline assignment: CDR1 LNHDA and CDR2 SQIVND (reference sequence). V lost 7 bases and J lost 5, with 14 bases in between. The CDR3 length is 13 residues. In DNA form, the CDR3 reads TGTGCCAGTAAGTTCGGGGATGGGACTGAAGCTTTCTTT. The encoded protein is CASKFGDGTEAFF. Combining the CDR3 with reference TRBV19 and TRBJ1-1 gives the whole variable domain DGGITQSPKYLFRKEGQNVTLSCEQNLNHDAMYWYRQDPGQGLRLIYYSQIVNDFQKGDIAEGYSVSREKKESFPLTVTSAQKNPTAFYLCASKFGDGTEAFFGQGTRLTVV.

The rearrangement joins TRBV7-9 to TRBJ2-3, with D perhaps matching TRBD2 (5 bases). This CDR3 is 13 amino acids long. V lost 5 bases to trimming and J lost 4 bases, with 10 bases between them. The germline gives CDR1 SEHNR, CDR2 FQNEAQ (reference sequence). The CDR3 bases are TGTGCCAGCAGCCGGAGCGGCGCAGATACGCAGTATTTT. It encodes CASSRSGADTQYF. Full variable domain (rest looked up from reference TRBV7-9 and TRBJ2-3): DTGVSQNPRHKITKRGQNVTFRCDPISEHNRLYWYRQTLGQGPEFLTYFQNEAQLEKSRLLSDRFSAERPKGSFSTLEIQRTEQGDSAMYLCASSRSGADTQYFGPGTRLTVL.

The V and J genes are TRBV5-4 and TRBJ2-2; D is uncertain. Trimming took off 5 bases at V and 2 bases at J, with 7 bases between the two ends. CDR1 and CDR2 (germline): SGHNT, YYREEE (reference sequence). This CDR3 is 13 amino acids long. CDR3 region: CASRQDNTGELFF. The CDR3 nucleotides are TGTGCCAGCAGGCAGGATAACACCGGGGAGCTGTTTTTT.

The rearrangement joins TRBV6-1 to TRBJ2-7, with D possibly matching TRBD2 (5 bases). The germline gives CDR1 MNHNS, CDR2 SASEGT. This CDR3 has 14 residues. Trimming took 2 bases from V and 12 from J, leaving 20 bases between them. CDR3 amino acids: CASSETGGVGSMYF. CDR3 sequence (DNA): TGTGCCAGCAGTGAAACCGGTGGGGTGGGGAGCATGTACTTC.

DNA of the CDR3: TGTGCCAGCAGTGTCTCTAGTAAGAATAATTCACCCCTCCACTTT. It encodes CASSVSSKNNSPLHF. V gene TRBV2 combines with J gene TRBJ1-6; D remains unclear. The CDR3 loop spans 15 amino acids. Germline V gene sequence: CDR1 SNHLY, CDR2 FYNNEI. V lost 4 bases and J lost 5, with 12 bases in between.

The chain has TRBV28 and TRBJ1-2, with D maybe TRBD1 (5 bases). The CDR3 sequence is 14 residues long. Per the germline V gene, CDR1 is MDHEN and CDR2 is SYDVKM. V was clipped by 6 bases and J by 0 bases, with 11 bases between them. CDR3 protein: CASRVRGTNYGYTF. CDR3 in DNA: TGTGCCAGCAGGGTCCGGGGGACTAACTATGGCTACACCTTC.

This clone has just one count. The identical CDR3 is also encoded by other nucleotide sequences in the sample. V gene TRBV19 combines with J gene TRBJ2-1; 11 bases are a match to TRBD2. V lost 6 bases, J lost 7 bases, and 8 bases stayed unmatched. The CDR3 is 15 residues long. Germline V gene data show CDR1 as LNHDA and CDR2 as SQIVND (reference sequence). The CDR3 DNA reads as TGTGCCAGTAGCCCCTTAGCGGGAGGGCGAAATGAGCAGTTCTTC. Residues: CASSPLAGGRNEQFF. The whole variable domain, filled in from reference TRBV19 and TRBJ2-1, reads DGGITQSPKYLFRKEGQNVTLSCEQNLNHDAMYWYRQDPGQGLRLIYYSQIVNDFQKGDIAEGYSVSREKKESFPLTVTSAQKNPTAFYLCASSPLAGGRNEQFFGPGTRLTVL.

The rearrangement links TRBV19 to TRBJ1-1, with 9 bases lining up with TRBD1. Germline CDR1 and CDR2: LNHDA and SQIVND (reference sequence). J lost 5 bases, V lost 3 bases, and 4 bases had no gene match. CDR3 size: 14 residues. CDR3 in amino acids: CASSIRDRVTEAFF. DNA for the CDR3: TGTGCCAGTAGTATCCGGGACAGGGTGACTGAAGCTTTCTTT.

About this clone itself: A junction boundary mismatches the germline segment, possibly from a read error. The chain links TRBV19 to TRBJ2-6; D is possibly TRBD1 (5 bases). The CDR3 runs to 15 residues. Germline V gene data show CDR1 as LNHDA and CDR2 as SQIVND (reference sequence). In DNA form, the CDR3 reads TGTGCCAGTAGTATAGGGCCAGTTGGGGCCAACGCCCTGACTTTC. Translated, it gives CASSIGPVGANALTF.